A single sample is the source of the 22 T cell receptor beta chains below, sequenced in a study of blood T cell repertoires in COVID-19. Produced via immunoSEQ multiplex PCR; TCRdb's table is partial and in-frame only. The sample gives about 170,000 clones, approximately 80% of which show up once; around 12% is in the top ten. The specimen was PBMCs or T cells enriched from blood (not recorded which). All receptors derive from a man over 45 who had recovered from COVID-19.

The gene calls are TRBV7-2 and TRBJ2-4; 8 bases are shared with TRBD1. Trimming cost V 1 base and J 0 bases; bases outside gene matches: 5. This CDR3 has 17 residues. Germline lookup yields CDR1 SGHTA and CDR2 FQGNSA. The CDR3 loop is CASSLEQGTGAKNIQYF. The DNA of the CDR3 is TGTGCCAGCAGCTTAGAACAGGGGACAGGAGCCAAAAACATTCAGTACTTC. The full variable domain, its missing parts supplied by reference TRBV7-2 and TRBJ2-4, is GAGVSQSPSNKVTEKGKDVELRCDPISGHTALYWYRQSLGQGLEFLIYFQGNSAPDKSGLPSDRFSAERTGGSVSTLTIQRTQQEDSAVYLCASSLEQGTGAKNIQYFGAGTRLSVL.

The CDR3 DNA follows: TGTGCCAGCAGCCCCCGGTTGCGTGCTGAAGCTTTCTTT. It is translated as CASSPRLRAEAFF. The chain combines TRBV3-1 (or the pseudogene TRBV3-2) with TRBJ1-1; D unresolved. The CDR3 totals 13 residues. Per germline, CDR1 LGHDT and CDR2 YNNKEL (reference sequence). Trimming removed 4 bases at V and 6 bases at J, with 12 bases between.

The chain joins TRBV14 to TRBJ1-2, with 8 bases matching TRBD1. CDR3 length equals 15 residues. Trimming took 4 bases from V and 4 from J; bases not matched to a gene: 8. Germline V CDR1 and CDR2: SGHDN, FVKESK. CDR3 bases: TGTGCCAGCAGCCTGGGACAGGCGGAGATCTATGGCTACACCTTC. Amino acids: CASSLGQAEIYGYTF.

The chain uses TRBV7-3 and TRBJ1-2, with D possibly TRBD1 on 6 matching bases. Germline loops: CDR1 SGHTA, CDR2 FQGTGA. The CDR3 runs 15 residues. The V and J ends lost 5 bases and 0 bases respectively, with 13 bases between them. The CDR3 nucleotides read TGTGCCAGCAGCCAGATACAGGGCGCTAACTATGGCTACACCTTC. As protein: CASSQIQGANYGYTF. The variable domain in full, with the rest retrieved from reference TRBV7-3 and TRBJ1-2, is GAGVSQTPSNKVTEKGKYVELRCDPISGHTALYWYRQSLGQGPEFLIYFQGTGAADDSGLPNDRFFAVRPEGSVSTLKIQRTERGDSAVYLCASSQIQGANYGYTFGSGTRLTVV.

In DNA, the CDR3 is TGTGCCAGCAGTCCAGGCGGGGGATCAAACACTGAAGCTTTCTTT. The encoded protein is CASSPGGGSNTEAFF. The rearrangement joins TRBV6-4 to TRBJ1-1, with TRBD1 as a possible D gene (5 bases). The CDR3 spans 15 residues. Trimming pared 5 bases from V and 2 bases from J, leaving 15 bases between. From germline, CDR1 is MRHNA and CDR2 SNTAGT.

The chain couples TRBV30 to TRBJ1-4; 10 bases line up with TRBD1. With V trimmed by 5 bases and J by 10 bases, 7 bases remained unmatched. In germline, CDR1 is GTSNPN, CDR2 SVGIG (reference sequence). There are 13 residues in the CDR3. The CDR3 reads CAWETGGPGKLFF. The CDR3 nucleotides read TGTGCCTGGGAGACAGGGGGCCCTGGAAAACTGTTTTTT.

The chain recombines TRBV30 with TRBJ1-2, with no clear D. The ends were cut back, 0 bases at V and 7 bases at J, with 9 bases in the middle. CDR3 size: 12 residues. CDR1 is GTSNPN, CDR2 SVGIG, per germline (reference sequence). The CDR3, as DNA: TGTGCCTGGAGTGTACCGAGCGTTGGCTACACCTTC. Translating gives CAWSVPSVGYTF. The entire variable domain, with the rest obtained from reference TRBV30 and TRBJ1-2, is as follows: SQTIHQWPATLVQPVGSPLSLECTVEGTSNPNLYWYRQAAGRGLQLLFYSVGIGQISSEVPQNLSASRPQDRQFILSSKKLLLSDSGFYLCAWSVPSVGYTFGSGTRLTVV.

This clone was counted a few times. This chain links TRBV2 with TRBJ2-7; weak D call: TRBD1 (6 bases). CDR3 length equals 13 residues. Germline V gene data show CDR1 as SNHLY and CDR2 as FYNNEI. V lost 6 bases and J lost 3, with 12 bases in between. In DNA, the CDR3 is TGTGCCAGCAGCCGGGACATCGGCTACGAGCAGTACTTC. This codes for CASSRDIGYEQYF.

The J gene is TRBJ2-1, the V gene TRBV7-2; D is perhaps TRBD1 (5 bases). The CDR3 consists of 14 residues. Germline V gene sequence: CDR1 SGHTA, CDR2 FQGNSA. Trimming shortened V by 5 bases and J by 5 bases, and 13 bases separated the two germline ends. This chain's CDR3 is CASSTWTPNNEQFF. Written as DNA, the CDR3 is TGTGCCAGCAGCACGTGGACACCAAACAATGAGCAGTTCTTC.

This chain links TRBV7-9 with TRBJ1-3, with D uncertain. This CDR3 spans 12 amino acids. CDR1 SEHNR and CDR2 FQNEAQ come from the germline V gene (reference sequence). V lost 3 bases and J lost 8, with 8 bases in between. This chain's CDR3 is CASSFTVDTIYF. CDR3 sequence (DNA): TGTGCCAGCAGCTTCACGGTAGACACCATATATTTT. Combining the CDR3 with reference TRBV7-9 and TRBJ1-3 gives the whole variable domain DTGVSQNPRHKITKRGQNVTFRCDPISEHNRLYWYRQTLGQGPEFLTYFQNEAQLEKSRLLSDRFSAERPKGSFSTLEIQRTEQGDSAMYLCASSFTVDTIYFGEGSWLTVV.

For the CDR3, the DNA is TGTGCTAGTGGTTTGGTACAGGTGGGTTCGGGCGGCCAGCCCCAGCATTTT. Its protein is CASGLVQVGSGGQPQHF. The V call is TRBV12-5, the J call TRBJ1-5, with D perhaps TRBD1 (5 bases). V gave up 0 bases and J gave up 7 bases, with 19 bases separating them. The CDR3 is made up of 17 amino acids. Germline V gives CDR1 LGHNT, CDR2 FRNRAP.

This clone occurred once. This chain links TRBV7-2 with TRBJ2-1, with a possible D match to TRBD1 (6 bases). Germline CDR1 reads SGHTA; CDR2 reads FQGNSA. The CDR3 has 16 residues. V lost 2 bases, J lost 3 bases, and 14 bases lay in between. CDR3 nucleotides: TGTGCCAGCAGCTTACTCGTTTCGGGACACTACAATGAGCAGTTCTTC. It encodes CASSLLVSGHYNEQFF.

The CDR3 bases are TGTGCCAGCTCACCTCTATATCAGACAGCGAACACTGAAGCTTTCTTT. It codes for CASSPLYQTANTEAFF. V gene TRBV18 combines with J gene TRBJ1-1; a possible D gene is TRBD1 (5 bases). Germline V CDR1 and CDR2: KGHSH, LQKENI. V lost 3 bases to trimming and J lost 1 base, with 15 bases between them. The CDR3 extends over 16 amino acids.

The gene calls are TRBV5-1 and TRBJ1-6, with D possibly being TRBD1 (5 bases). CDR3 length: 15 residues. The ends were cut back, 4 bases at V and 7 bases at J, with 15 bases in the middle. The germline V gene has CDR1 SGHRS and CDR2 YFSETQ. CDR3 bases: TGCGCCAGCAGCCCCACGTCAGGGAAAAATTCACCCCTCCACTTT. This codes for CASSPTSGKNSPLHF.

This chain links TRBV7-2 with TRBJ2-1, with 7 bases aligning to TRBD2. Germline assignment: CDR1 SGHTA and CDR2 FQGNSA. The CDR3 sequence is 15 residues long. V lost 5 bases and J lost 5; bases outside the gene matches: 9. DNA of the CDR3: TGTGCCAGCAGCCCCATCCCGGGACTAAACAATGAGCAGTTCTTC. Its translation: CASSPIPGLNNEQFF. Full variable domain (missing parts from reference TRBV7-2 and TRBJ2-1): GAGVSQSPSNKVTEKGKDVELRCDPISGHTALYWYRQSLGQGLEFLIYFQGNSAPDKSGLPSDRFSAERTGGSVSTLTIQRTQQEDSAVYLCASSPIPGLNNEQFFGPGTRLTVL.

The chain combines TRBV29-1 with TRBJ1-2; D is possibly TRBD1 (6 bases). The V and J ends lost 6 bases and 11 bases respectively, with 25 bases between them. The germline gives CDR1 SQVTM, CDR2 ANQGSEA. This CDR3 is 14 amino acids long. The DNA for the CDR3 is TGCAGCGTGAGTCCCGGCCGGACAGCAGCTAAATACACCTTC. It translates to CSVSPGRTAAKYTF.

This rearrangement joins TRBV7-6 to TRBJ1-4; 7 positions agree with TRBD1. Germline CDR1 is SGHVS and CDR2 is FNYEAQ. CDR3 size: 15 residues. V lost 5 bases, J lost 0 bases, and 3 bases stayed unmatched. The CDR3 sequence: CASSTGQTTNEKLFF. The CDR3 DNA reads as TGTGCCAGCAGCACGGGACAGACAACTAATGAAAAACTGTTTTTT.

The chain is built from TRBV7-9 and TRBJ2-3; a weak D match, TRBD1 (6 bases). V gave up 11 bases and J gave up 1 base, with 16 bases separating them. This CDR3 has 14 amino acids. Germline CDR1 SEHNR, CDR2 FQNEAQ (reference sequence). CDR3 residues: CAPGQTGRTDTQYF. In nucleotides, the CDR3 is TGTGCCCCTGGCCAGACAGGACGCACAGATACGCAGTATTTT.

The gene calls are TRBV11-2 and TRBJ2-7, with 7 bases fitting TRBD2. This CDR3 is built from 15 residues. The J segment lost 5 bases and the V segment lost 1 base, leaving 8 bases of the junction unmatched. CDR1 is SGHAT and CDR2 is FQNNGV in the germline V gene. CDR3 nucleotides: TGTGCCAGCAGCTTAGGCGACGGACTAGTACACGAGCAGTACTTC. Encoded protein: CASSLGDGLVHEQYF. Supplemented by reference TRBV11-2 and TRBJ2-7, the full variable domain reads EAGVAQSPRYKIIEKRQSVAFWCNPISGHATLYWYQQILGQGPKLLIQFQNNGVVDDSQLPKDRFSAERLKGVDSTLKIQPAKLEDSAVYLCASSLGDGLVHEQYFGPGTRLTVT.

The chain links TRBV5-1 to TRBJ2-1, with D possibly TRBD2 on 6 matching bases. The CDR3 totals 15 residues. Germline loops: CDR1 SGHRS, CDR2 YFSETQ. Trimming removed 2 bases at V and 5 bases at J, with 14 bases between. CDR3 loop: CASSFSGTPNNEQFF. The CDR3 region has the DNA TGCGCCAGCAGCTTTTCCGGGACTCCTAACAATGAGCAGTTCTTC.

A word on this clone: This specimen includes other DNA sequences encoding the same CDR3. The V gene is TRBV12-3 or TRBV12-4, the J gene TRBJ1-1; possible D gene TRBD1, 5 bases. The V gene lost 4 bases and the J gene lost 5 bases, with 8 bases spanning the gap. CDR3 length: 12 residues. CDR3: CASSWGGTEAFF. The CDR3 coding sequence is TGTGCCAGCAGTTGGGGGGGTACTGAAGCTTTCTTT.

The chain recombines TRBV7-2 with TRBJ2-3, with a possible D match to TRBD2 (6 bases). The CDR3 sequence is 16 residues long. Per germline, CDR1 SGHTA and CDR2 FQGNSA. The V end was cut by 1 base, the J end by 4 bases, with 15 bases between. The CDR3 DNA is TGTGCCAGCAGCTTAGGGGGAAGGGCGGGGTCAGATACGCAGTATTTT. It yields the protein CASSLGGRAGSDTQYF.